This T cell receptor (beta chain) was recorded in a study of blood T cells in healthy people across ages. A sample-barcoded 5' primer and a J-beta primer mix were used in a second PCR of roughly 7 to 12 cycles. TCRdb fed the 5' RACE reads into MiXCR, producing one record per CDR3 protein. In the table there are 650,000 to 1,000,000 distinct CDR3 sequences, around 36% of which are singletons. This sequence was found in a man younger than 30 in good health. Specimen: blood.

The CDR3 sequence: CSARETVGEQYF. The CDR3 bases are TGCAGTGCTAGAGAGACAGTGGGTGAGCAGTACTTC. J is TRBJ2-7 and V is TRBV20-1; perhaps TRBD1 as D (5 bases). There are 12 residues in the CDR3. The V end was cut by 0 bases, the J end by 7 bases, with 10 bases between. Germline CDR1 is DFQATT and CDR2 is SNEGSKA (reference sequence).